This T cell receptor (beta chain) stems from a study of shared clonotypes between healthy human individuals. General study findings and limits: Naive CD4 clonotype sharing across a few donors was 5% to 6%.

Assay used: immunoSEQ multiplex PCR; TCRdb lists only in-frame clones, some missing. The sample consists of about 580,000 clones, 98% of them appearing once. This clone was seen only once. What it binds is not known. CDR3 length equals 13 residues. Per germline, CDR1 MNHNS and CDR2 SASEGT. V lost 11 bases and J lost 0, with 13 bases in between. Naive CD8 cells were CD45RO-negative, positively selected for CCR7, excluding terminally differentiated effector memory CD45RA+ cells. Sequenced material: naive CD8+ T cells sorted from blood. This clonotype was sampled from a man aged 25-40 years in good health. V gene TRBV6-1 combines with J gene TRBJ2-5; no firm D call. The CDR3 DNA is TGTGCCGCCGCTGATTCTAACCAAGAGACCCAGTACTTC. Translation: CAAADSNQETQYF.